The 6 T cell receptor beta chains presented below share a single source sample, sequenced in a study of T cell changes during pregnancy in multiple sclerosis. Method: immunoSEQ multiplex PCR; TCRdb's copy keeps in-frame clones and lacks some. The sample has fewer than 85,000 clones; about nine tenths are singletons. Sequences were derived from peripheral blood, sampled before pregnancy. The receptors shown here come from a female donor with multiple sclerosis, enrolled in a pregnancy study.

The chain combines TRBV4-1 with TRBJ2-3; TRBD2 aligns across 11 bases. CDR3 length: 15 residues. V dropped 3 bases and J dropped 2; count of bases not matched to a gene: 1. Germline CDR1 MGHRA, CDR2 YSYEKL. DNA of the CDR3: TGCGCCAGCAGCCAGGGACTAGCGGACACAGATACGCAGTATTTT. This codes for CASSQGLADTDTQYF.

The chain uses TRBV7-2 and TRBJ1-5, with D possibly TRBD1 on 6 matching bases. CDR3 size: 14 residues. CDR1 and CDR2 (germline): SGHTA, FQGNSA. The ends were cut back, 1 base at V and 10 bases at J, with 14 bases in the middle. CDR3 DNA: TGTGCCAGCAGCTTAGTACGGACAGATTCACCCCAGCATTTT. Translated, it gives CASSLVRTDSPQHF.

The V gene is TRBV6-6, the J gene TRBJ1-2; D not certain. V lost 4 bases and J lost 3, with 12 bases in between. The germline V gene has CDR1 MNHNY and CDR2 SVGAGI (reference sequence). CDR3 length: 14 residues. DNA for the CDR3: TGTGCCAGCAGTTCGACTTCCCGTTACTATGGCTACACCTTC. Translating gives CASSSTSRYYGYTF.

The chain couples TRBV9 to TRBJ2-1, with 7 bases lining up with TRBD2. Per germline, CDR1 SGDLS and CDR2 YYNGEE. The CDR3 totals 15 residues. The junction had 9 bases not matched to a gene; V was cut back by 3 bases and J by 6 bases. CDR3 nucleotides: TGTGCCAGCAGCGCCCGGGGACTAAAAGGCAATGAGCAGTTCTTC. It encodes CASSARGLKGNEQFF.

The V and J genes are TRBV4-1 and TRBJ2-5; 16 nucleotides line up with TRBD2. Trimming cost V 4 bases and J 5 bases; bases outside gene matches: 4. The CDR3 has 16 residues. CDR1 and CDR2 (germline): MGHRA, YSYEKL. The CDR3 spells CASSRGLAGGLETQYF. In DNA, the CDR3 is TGCGCCAGCAGCCGGGGACTAGCGGGGGGGCTCGAGACCCAGTACTTC.

The chain combines TRBV6-6 with TRBJ2-7, with 7 bases fitting TRBD1. The CDR3 is made up of 14 amino acids. Germline V gene lookup returns CDR1 MNHNY and CDR2 SVGAGI (reference sequence). With 8 bases clipped from V and 6 bases from J, the junction kept 13 bases outside the gene matches. This chain's CDR3 is CASSRTGTASEQYF. Here the CDR3 DNA reads TGTGCCAGCTCAAGAACCGGGACAGCTTCCGAGCAGTACTTC.